These 20 T cell receptor beta chains originate from one sample sequenced in a study of T cell responses to AZD1222 COVID-19 vaccine. The protocol was immunoSEQ multiplex PCR, while the TCRdb copy is restricted to in-frame clones and leaves out a portion. Here the sample spans roughly 180,000 clones, around 94% being singletons. The sample consisted of peripheral blood, taken on day 0 of AZD1222 vaccination. The receptors come from an adult in good health.

A few counts support this clone. The chain combines TRBV30 with TRBJ1-5, with 9 nucleotides matching TRBD1. This CDR3 is 17 amino acids long. Germline values: CDR1 GTSNPN, CDR2 SVGIG (reference sequence). The J segment lost 0 bases and the V segment lost 2 bases, leaving 8 bases of the junction unmatched. CDR3 loop: CAWSKGQGQYSNQPQHF. In nucleotides, the CDR3 is TGTGCCTGGAGTAAGGGACAGGGCCAATATAGCAATCAGCCCCAGCATTTT. Variable domain in full (rest from reference TRBV30 and TRBJ1-5): SQTIHQWPATLVQPVGSPLSLECTVEGTSNPNLYWYRQAAGRGLQLLFYSVGIGQISSEVPQNLSASRPQDRQFILSSKKLLLSDSGFYLCAWSKGQGQYSNQPQHFGDGTRLSIL.

This sequence joins TRBV5-1 and TRBJ1-4; possible D gene TRBD1, 5 bases. Germline lookup yields CDR1 SGHRS and CDR2 YFSETQ. CDR3 length: 16 residues. The V end lost 4 bases, the J end lost 8 bases, and 21 bases lay between the germline ends. CDR3 in DNA: TGCGCCAGCAGCCCCCCCGAGGGGAATGGTGGCGAAAAACTGTTTTTT. Translating gives CASSPPEGNGGEKLFF.

V usage is TRBV6-5 and J usage is TRBJ2-7; TRBD1 aligns across 7 bases. The CDR3 spans 15 residues. V trimming: 0 bases; J trimming: 4 bases; junction bases outside the gene matches: 6. The germline V gene has CDR1 MNHEY and CDR2 SVGAGI. The CDR3 reads CASSYSAGGRYEQYF. Here the CDR3 DNA reads TGTGCCAGCAGTTACTCGGCAGGGGGAAGGTACGAGCAGTACTTC.

The V gene is TRBV11-2, the J gene TRBJ1-6; D is unclear. Deletions cut 0 bases from V and 8 bases from J, with 14 bases between. Germline values: CDR1 SGHAT, CDR2 FQNNGV. This CDR3 is built from 16 residues. The CDR3 coding sequence is TGTGCCAGCAGCTTAGAGGGAGATAGCAACTATTCACCCCTCCACTTT. This translates into CASSLEGDSNYSPLHF.

The V gene is TRBV3-1 (or the pseudogene TRBV3-2), the J gene TRBJ2-2, with unresolved D. CDR3 length equals 16 residues. The germline CDR1 and CDR2 sequences are LGHDT and YNNKEL (reference sequence). V dropped 0 bases and J dropped 0 bases, with 8 bases sitting between them. In DNA, the CDR3 is TGTGCCAGCAGCCAAGATGGTGGCTCGAACACCGGGGAGCTGTTTTTT. This gives the protein CASSQDGGSNTGELFF.

The chain uses TRBV5-6 and TRBJ2-3; D is ambiguous. Germline V gene lookup returns CDR1 SGHDT and CDR2 YYEEEE. V shed 4 bases and J shed 6 bases, with 15 bases lying between them. CDR3 length equals 14 residues. As DNA, the CDR3 is TGTGCCAGCAGCCCGCCGGGCTACGGGGATACGCAGTATTTT. It yields the protein CASSPPGYGDTQYF.

The rearrangement joins TRBV2 to TRBJ1-5; TRBD1 might be the D (6 bases). This CDR3 region has 19 residues. V lost 7 bases and J lost 11, with 36 bases in between. The V gene's germline CDR1 is SNHLY and CDR2 FYNNEI. The CDR3 DNA follows: TGTGCCAGCACTCCCTCAGGGGATTTCTTACGACGGGCGAATTGGTCCCAGCATTTT. Translated, it gives CASTPSGDFLRRANWSQHF. Full variable domain (missing parts from reference TRBV2 and TRBJ1-5): EPEVTQTPSHQVTQMGQEVILRCVPISNHLYFYWYRQILGQKVEFLVSFYNNEISEKSEIFDDQFSVERPDGSNFTLKIRSTKLEDSAMYFCASTPSGDFLRRANWSQHFGDGTRLSIL.

The rearrangement links TRBV19 to TRBJ2-2, with D possibly TRBD1 on 5 matching bases. V was pared by 7 bases and J by 8 bases, with 14 bases between. The CDR3 is 13 residues long. CDR1 and CDR2 from the germline V gene are LNHDA and SQIVND (reference sequence). CDR3: CASIDSFDGELFF. CDR3 in DNA: TGTGCCAGTATTGACAGCTTTGATGGGGAGCTGTTTTTT.

V and J are TRBV19 and TRBJ1-5; TRBD1 might be the D (5 bases). Trimming shortened V by 0 bases and J by 4 bases, and 13 bases separated the two germline ends. Germline assignment: CDR1 LNHDA and CDR2 SQIVND (reference sequence). The CDR3 consists of 16 residues. The CDR3: CASSIDHGWGNQPQHF. The CDR3 nucleotides read TGTGCCAGTAGTATAGATCACGGCTGGGGGAATCAGCCCCAGCATTTT.

The chain links TRBV5-4 to TRBJ1-1; D might be TRBD1 (5 bases). CDR1 and CDR2 from the germline V gene are SGHNT and YYREEE (reference sequence). The CDR3 is 14 amino acids. The V end lost 4 bases, the J end lost 4 bases, and 14 bases lay between the germline ends. The CDR3: CASSLQGWSTEAFF. CDR3 DNA sequence: TGTGCCAGCAGCCTGCAGGGTTGGAGCACTGAAGCTTTCTTT.

The V and J genes are TRBV4-1 and TRBJ2-1; D remains ambiguous. The germline V gene encodes CDR1 MGHRA and CDR2 YSYEKL. V shed 1 base and J shed 9 bases, with 1 base lying between them. This CDR3 contains 10 residues. The CDR3 DNA is TGCGCCAGCAGCCAAGGTGAGCAGTTCTTC. Amino acid sequence: CASSQGEQFF.

J is TRBJ2-3 and V is TRBV6-6, with D perhaps matching TRBD2 (6 bases). The V end lost 4 bases, the J end lost 5 bases, and 10 bases lay between the germline ends. The CDR3 covers 13 residues. CDR1 and CDR2 from the germline V gene are MNHNY and SVGAGI (reference sequence). The CDR3 spells CASSSSGVDTQYF. The CDR3, as DNA: TGTGCCAGCAGTTCCTCGGGGGTAGATACGCAGTATTTT.

The count of this clone is one. This chain connects TRBV6-5 to TRBJ1-1; possibly TRBD1 for D (6 bases). The germline V gene has CDR1 MNHEY and CDR2 SVGAGI. This CDR3 comprises 13 residues. The CDR3 sequence: CGSQEGDRRVAFF. The DNA of the CDR3 is TGTGGTTCTCAGGAGGGGGATCGACGGGTGGCTTTCTTT.

This chain's CDR3 is CASKPTGVFYGYTF. The CDR3, as DNA: TGTGCCAGTAAACCGACAGGGGTCTTCTATGGCTACACCTTC. The rearrangement uses TRBV19 and TRBJ1-2; 8 bases are shared with TRBD1. Germline V gives CDR1 LNHDA, CDR2 SQIVND (reference sequence). The V segment lost 7 bases and the J segment 4 bases; nucleotides outside the gene matches: 8. The CDR3 spans 14 residues.

The table lists this clone with a count of one. This chain connects TRBV10-3 to TRBJ1-1; maybe TRBD1 (6 bases). CDR3 size: 16 residues. The V and J ends lost 0 bases and 6 bases respectively, with 17 bases between them. From germline, CDR1 is ENHRY and CDR2 SYGVKD. The CDR3 region has the DNA TGTGCCATCAGTGAGTCGTTGAAAACAGGGAGGTCTGAAGCTTTCTTT. This gives the protein CAISESLKTGRSEAFF.

A single count supports this clone. V and J are TRBV7-2 and TRBJ1-2, with 7 bases matching TRBD1. The length of the CDR3 is 15 residues. Germline loops: CDR1 SGHTA, CDR2 FQGNSA. V lost 4 bases, J lost 2 bases, and 7 bases stayed unmatched. The CDR3 coding sequence is TGTGCCAGCAGCTCGTCCAGACAGGGAAACTATGGCTACACCTTC. Residues: CASSSSRQGNYGYTF.

The V call is TRBV5-4, the J call TRBJ1-1, with a possible D match to TRBD1 (6 bases). Germline assignment: CDR1 SGHNT and CDR2 YYREEE (reference sequence). Trimming took off 1 base at V and 5 bases at J, with 9 bases between the two ends. The CDR3 runs to 13 residues. The CDR3 nucleotides read TGTGCCAGCAGCTTGTCGGGGGCGACTGAAGCTTTCTTT. As protein: CASSLSGATEAFF.

The chain recombines TRBV7-9 with TRBJ1-1, with D unclear. Germline assignment: CDR1 SEHNR and CDR2 FQNEAQ (reference sequence). CDR3 length: 12 residues. The V gene lost 9 bases and the J gene lost 7 bases, with 15 bases spanning the gap. The CDR3 DNA sequence: TGTGCCAGTGATCGCGCGGGGATTGAAGCTTTCTTT. Encoded protein: CASDRAGIEAFF.

The V and J genes are TRBV29-1 and TRBJ2-1; 9 nucleotides align to TRBD2. Trimming cost V 7 bases and J 11 bases; bases outside gene matches: 15. This CDR3 comprises 14 residues. Germline V gene data show CDR1 as SQVTM and CDR2 as ANQGSEA. DNA of the CDR3: TGCAGCGGCCTAGAACCGGGACTAGCTAGTCAGCAGTTCTTC. Encoded protein: CSGLEPGLASQQFF.

This clone turned up a few times. The gene calls are TRBV2 and TRBJ2-3; 10 bases agree with TRBD1. V dropped 8 bases and J dropped 6; count of bases not matched to a gene: 17. CDR1 SNHLY and CDR2 FYNNEI come from the germline V gene. This CDR3 has 17 amino acids. This CDR3 is CASEAPGTGAKGDTQYF. The CDR3, as DNA: TGTGCCAGCGAAGCCCCCGGGACAGGGGCCAAAGGGGATACGCAGTATTTT.